This T cell receptor (beta chain) was documented in a study of Ad26.COV2.S vaccination and SARS-CoV-2 variants. Study-level results: The study found higher spike-specific TCR breadth in vaccine than placebo recipients.

The CDR3 is 12 amino acids. V dropped 8 bases and J dropped 4 bases, with 12 bases sitting between them. CDR1 is SNHLY, CDR2 FYNNEI, per germline. Produced via immunoSEQ multiplex PCR; TCRdb's table is partial and in-frame only. Of 350,000 to 450,000 clones in the sample, approximately 90% were seen once. Treatment specified: approximately 18 received Ad26.COV2.S at low or high dose, single or two shots; 5 received placebo; per-sample allocation not given. Samples were taken on day 63 after the first vaccine or placebo injection. The vaccine antigen was prefusion-stabilized Wuhan SARS-CoV-2 spike. Worth noting for this clone: Its antigen is as yet unknown. Other DNA sequences of this sample code for an identical CDR3.

The origin of this receptor is a person between 18 and 65 years old who received the Ad26.COV2.S COVID-19 vaccine or a placebo. Sequencing was performed on peripheral blood, taken in a trial of Ad26.COV2.S vaccine versus placebo. The J gene is TRBJ2-7, the V gene TRBV2; weak D call: TRBD2 (6 bases). The CDR3 loop is CASSERGYEQYF. In nucleotides, the CDR3 is TGTGCCAGCTCGGAACGGGGGTACGAGCAGTACTTC.